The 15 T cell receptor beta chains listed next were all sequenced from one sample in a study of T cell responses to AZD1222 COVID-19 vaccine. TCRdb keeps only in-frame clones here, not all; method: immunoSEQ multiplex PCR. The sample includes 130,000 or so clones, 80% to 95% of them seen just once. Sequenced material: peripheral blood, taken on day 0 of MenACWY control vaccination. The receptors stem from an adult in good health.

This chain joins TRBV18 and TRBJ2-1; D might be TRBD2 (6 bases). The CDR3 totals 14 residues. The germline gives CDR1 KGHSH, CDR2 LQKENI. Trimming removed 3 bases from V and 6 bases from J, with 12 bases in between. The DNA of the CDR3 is TGTGCCAGCTCACCCCGGGGGTTCCCCAATGAGCAGTTCTTC. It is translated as CASSPRGFPNEQFF. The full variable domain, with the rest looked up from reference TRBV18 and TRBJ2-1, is NAGVMQNPRHLVRRRGQEARLRCSPMKGHSHVYWYRQLPEEGLKFMVYLQKENIIDESGMPKERFSAEFPKEGPSILRIQQVVRGDSAAYFCASSPRGFPNEQFFGPGTRLTVL.

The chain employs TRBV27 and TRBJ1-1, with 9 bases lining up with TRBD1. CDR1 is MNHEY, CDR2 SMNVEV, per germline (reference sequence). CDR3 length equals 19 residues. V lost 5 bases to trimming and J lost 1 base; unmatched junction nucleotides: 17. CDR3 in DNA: TGTGCCAGCAGTGCAAACCTCCGGGACAGGGCTAGGGGGAACACTGAAGCTTTCTTT. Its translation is CASSANLRDRARGNTEAFF.

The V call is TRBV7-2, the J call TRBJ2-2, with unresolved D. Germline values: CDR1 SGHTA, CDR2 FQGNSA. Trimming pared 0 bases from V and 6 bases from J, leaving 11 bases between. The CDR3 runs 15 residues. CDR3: CASSLARSGAGELFF. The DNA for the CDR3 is TGTGCCAGCAGCTTAGCTAGATCTGGGGCCGGGGAGCTGTTTTTT. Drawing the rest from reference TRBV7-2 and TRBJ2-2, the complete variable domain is GAGVSQSPSNKVTEKGKDVELRCDPISGHTALYWYRQSLGQGLEFLIYFQGNSAPDKSGLPSDRFSAERTGGSVSTLTIQRTQQEDSAVYLCASSLARSGAGELFFGEGSRLTVL.

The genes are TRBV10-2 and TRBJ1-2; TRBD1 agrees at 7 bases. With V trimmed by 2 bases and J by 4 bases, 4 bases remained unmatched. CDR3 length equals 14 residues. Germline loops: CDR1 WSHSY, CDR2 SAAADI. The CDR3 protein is CASSEVGQSYGYTF. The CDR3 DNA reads TGCGCCAGCAGTGAGGTGGGACAGAGCTATGGCTACACCTTC.

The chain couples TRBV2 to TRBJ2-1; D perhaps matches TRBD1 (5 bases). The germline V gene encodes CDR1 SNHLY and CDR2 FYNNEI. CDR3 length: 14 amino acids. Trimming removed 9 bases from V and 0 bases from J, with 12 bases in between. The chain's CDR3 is CASRGLGSYNEQFF. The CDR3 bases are TGTGCCAGTAGGGGATTGGGCTCCTACAATGAGCAGTTCTTC.

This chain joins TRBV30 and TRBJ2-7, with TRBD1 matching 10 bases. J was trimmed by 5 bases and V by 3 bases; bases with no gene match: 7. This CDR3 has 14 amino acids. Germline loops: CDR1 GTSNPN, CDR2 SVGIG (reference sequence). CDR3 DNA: TGTGCCTGGAGCCGAACCGGGACAGGGGACGAGCAGTACTTC. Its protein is CAWSRTGTGDEQYF.

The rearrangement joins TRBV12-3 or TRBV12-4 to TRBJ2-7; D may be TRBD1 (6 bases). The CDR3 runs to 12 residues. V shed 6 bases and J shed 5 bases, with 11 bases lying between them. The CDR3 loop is CASSFEGDEQYF. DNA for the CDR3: TGTGCCAGCAGCTTCGAGGGGGACGAGCAGTACTTC.

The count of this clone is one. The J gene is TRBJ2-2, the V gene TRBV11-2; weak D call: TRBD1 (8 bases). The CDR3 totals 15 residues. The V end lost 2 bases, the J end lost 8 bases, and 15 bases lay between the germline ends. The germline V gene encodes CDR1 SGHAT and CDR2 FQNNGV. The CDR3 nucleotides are TGTGCCAGCAGCTTAACAGGGGGGGATTTTGGGGAGCTGTTTTTT. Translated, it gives CASSLTGGDFGELFF.

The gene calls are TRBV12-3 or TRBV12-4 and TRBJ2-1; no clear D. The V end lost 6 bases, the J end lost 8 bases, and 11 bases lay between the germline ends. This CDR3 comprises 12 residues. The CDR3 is CASSPDGDEQFF. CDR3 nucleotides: TGTGCCAGCAGCCCCGACGGTGATGAGCAGTTCTTC.

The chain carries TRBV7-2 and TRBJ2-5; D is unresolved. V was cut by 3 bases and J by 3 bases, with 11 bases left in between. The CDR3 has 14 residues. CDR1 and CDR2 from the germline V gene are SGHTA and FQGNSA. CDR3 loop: CASSFYTEEETQYF. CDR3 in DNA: TGTGCCAGCAGCTTTTACACAGAAGAAGAGACCCAGTACTTC. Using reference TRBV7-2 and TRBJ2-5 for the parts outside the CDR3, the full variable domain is GAGVSQSPSNKVTEKGKDVELRCDPISGHTALYWYRQSLGQGLEFLIYFQGNSAPDKSGLPSDRFSAERTGGSVSTLTIQRTQQEDSAVYLCASSFYTEEETQYFGPGTRLLVL.

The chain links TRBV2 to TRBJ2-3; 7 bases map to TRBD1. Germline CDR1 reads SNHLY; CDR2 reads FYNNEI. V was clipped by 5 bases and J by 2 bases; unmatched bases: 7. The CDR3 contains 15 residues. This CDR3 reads CASSFNRGHTDTQYF. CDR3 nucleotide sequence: TGTGCCAGCAGTTTTAACAGGGGACACACAGATACGCAGTATTTT.

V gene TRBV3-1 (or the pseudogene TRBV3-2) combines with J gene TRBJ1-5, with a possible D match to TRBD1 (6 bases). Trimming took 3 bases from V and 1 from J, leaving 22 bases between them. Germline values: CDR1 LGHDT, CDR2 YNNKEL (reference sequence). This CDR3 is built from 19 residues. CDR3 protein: CASSQIPRPGDLSNQPQHF. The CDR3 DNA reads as TGTGCCAGCAGCCAGATACCTCGTCCAGGGGATTTAAGCAATCAGCCCCAGCATTTT.

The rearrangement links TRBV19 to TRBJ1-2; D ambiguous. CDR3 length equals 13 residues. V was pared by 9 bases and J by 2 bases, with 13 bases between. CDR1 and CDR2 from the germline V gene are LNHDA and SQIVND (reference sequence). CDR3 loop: CASLGGSNYGYTF. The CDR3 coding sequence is TGTGCCAGCCTGGGAGGGAGCAACTATGGCTACACCTTC.

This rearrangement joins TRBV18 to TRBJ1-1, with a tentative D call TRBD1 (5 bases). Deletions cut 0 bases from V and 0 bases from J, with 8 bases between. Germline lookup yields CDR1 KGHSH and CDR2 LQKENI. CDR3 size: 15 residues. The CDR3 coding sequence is TGTGCCAGCTCACCACCAAACAGGTTGAACACTGAAGCTTTCTTT. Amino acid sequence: CASSPPNRLNTEAFF.

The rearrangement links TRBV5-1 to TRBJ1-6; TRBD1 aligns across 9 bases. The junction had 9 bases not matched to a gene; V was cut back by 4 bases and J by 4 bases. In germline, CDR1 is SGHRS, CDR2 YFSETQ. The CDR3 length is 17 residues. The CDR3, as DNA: TGCGCCAGCAGCGGTACCGGGACAGGGACTTATAATTCACCCCTCCACTTT. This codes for CASSGTGTGTYNSPLHF.